This TCR beta chain was captured by sequencing in a study of patients and donors after allogeneic stem cell transplantation. Trimming left V 5 bases short and J 3 bases short, with 15 bases between. CDR3 size: 15 residues. Germline lookup yields CDR1 LNHNV and CDR2 YYDKDF (reference sequence). The table lists this clonotype with a few counts. TCRdb used MiXCR to reprocess the RT-PCR reads, holding one entry per CDR3 protein. The repertoire holds 800,000 to 1,000,000 distinct CDR3 sequences, with 18% as singletons. This chain connects TRBV15 to TRBJ2-3; weak D call: TRBD2 (6 bases). This TCR derives from a human donor who was either an allogeneic HSCT recipient or a stem cell or donor lymphocyte infusion donor (not recorded which). It is not recorded whose cells these are; they may come from a transplant donor. Sequenced: blood, either unsorted or a sorted T cell fraction (not recorded which). In DNA, the CDR3 is TGTGCCACCAGCGCCCGTCCCCTAGCGACAGATACGCAGTATTTT. It translates to CATSARPLATDTQYF.